The next 20 T cell receptor beta chains were all read from a single sample in a study of blood T cell repertoires in COVID-19. Produced via immunoSEQ multiplex PCR; TCRdb's table is partial and in-frame only. The sample holds approximately 70,000 clones, 88% seen once. The sequenced material came from peripheral blood. Receptors were obtained from a human donor in a cohort sampled during active COVID-19.

This clone came up a few times. The chain combines TRBV5-1 with TRBJ2-2, with a weak D call TRBD1 (5 bases). Germline-derived CDR1 and CDR2 are SGHRS and YFSETQ. CDR3 size: 14 residues. Trimming took off 3 bases at V and 1 base at J, with 7 bases between the two ends. The CDR3 reads CASSSGQNTGELFF. The CDR3 bases are TGCGCCAGCAGCTCAGGACAGAACACCGGGGAGCTGTTTTTT.

The chain couples TRBV11-2 to TRBJ1-3, with no clear D. V was shortened by 1 base and J by 0 bases, with 7 bases between the two germline ends. The CDR3 extends over 15 amino acids. Germline V lookup: CDR1 SGHAT, CDR2 FQNNGV. CDR3: CASSLVASSGNTIYF. CDR3 nucleotides: TGTGCCAGCAGCTTAGTGGCAAGCTCTGGAAACACCATATATTTT.

This chain links TRBV7-2 with TRBJ1-5, with D possibly being TRBD1 (6 bases). Trimming removed 1 base at V and 7 bases at J, with 14 bases between. This CDR3 contains 15 residues. Germline lookup yields CDR1 SGHTA and CDR2 FQGNSA. The CDR3 sequence is CASSLVGASGQPQHF. As DNA, the CDR3 is TGTGCCAGCAGCTTAGTGGGGGCGTCGGGGCAGCCCCAGCATTTT.

The chain has TRBV7-3 and TRBJ1-1; D gene ambiguous. Trimming removed 4 bases at V and 0 bases at J, with 6 bases between. The length of the CDR3 is 13 residues. From germline, CDR1 is SGHTA and CDR2 FQGTGA. The CDR3 sequence is CASSSKLNTEAFF. The CDR3 DNA sequence: TGTGCCAGCAGCTCGAAGCTGAACACTGAAGCTTTCTTT.

The CDR3 sequence is CASSWGTDSNQPQHF. The CDR3 bases are TGTGCCAGCAGTTGGGGGACAGATAGCAATCAGCCCCAGCATTTT. J is TRBJ1-5 and V is TRBV28; 7 bases map to TRBD1. CDR1 is MDHEN and CDR2 is SYDVKM in the germline V gene. The CDR3 has 15 amino acids. The V and J ends lost 4 bases and 0 bases, in that order; junction bases with no gene match: 3. The full variable domain, with the rest looked up from reference TRBV28 and TRBJ1-5, is DVKVTQSSRYLVKRTGEKVFLECVQDMDHENMFWYRQDPGLGLRLIYFSYDVKMKEKGDIPEGYSVSREKKERFSLILESASTNQTSMYLCASSWGTDSNQPQHFGDGTRLSIL.

The CDR3 nucleotides are TGCGCCAGCAGCTTGGGCTCGCGGGAGGGCCTCACAGATACGCAGTATTTT. Translating gives CASSLGSREGLTDTQYF. The chain combines TRBV5-1 with TRBJ2-3; 9 nucleotides agree with TRBD2. V lost 0 bases to trimming and J lost 2 bases; unmatched junction nucleotides: 7. This CDR3 has 17 amino acids. Germline loops: CDR1 SGHRS, CDR2 YFSETQ.

The DNA for the CDR3 is TGCGCCAGCGAGAGCGGCACTTCCACAGATACGCAGTATTTT. It codes for CASESGTSTDTQYF. V gene TRBV5-1 combines with J gene TRBJ2-3, with D possibly TRBD2 on 5 matching bases. V lost 7 bases and J 2 bases, leaving 14 bases between the germline ends. The CDR3 consists of 14 residues. The germline V gene encodes CDR1 SGHRS and CDR2 YFSETQ.

V gene TRBV3-1 (or the pseudogene TRBV3-2) combines with J gene TRBJ1-5; a weak D match, TRBD1 (5 bases). Trimming took off 1 base at V and 7 bases at J, with 14 bases between the two ends. The CDR3 extends over 15 amino acids. Germline lookup yields CDR1 LGHDT and CDR2 YNNKEL (reference sequence). CDR3 coding DNA: TGTGCCAGCAGCCAAGGGGGGGGGAACCGACAGCCCCAGCATTTT. Its translation is CASSQGGGNRQPQHF.

V gene TRBV12-5 combines with J gene TRBJ1-1; D is undetermined. This CDR3 comprises 13 residues. Germline CDR1 and CDR2: LGHNT and FRNRAP. Trimming stripped 6 bases from V and 0 bases from J, with 8 bases between. Here the CDR3 reads CASGAQMNTEAFF. CDR3 coding DNA: TGTGCTAGTGGGGCCCAAATGAACACTGAAGCTTTCTTT.

J is TRBJ2-1 and V is TRBV10-3; D is possibly TRBD2 (6 bases). This CDR3 contains 14 residues. Germline CDR1 ENHRY, CDR2 SYGVKD. The germline V and J ends were trimmed by 3 bases and 16 bases, with 22 bases remaining between them. The DNA for the CDR3 is TGTGCCATCAGTGACGCTCGGAGGGCCTTCCCGCGCTTCTTC. Translation gives CAISDARRAFPRFF.

The chain combines TRBV5-4 with TRBJ2-7; 9 nucleotides align to TRBD2. V lost 4 bases to trimming and J lost 4 bases; unmatched junction nucleotides: 9. This CDR3 contains 15 residues. Looked up from germline, CDR1 is SGHNT and CDR2 is YYREEE (reference sequence). The CDR3 sequence is CASSEAGGPLYEQYF. The CDR3 DNA is TGTGCCAGCAGCGAAGCGGGAGGCCCTTTGTACGAGCAGTACTTC.

The gene calls are TRBV6-5 and TRBJ1-2; TRBD1 is a possible D gene (5 bases). The germline V gene encodes CDR1 MNHEY and CDR2 SVGAGI. V lost 6 bases and J 5 bases, leaving 16 bases between the germline ends. The CDR3 is 14 residues long. CDR3: CASSGSDSIYGYTF. The CDR3 coding sequence is TGTGCCAGCAGCGGATCCGACAGCATATATGGCTACACCTTC.

The CDR3 DNA is TGTGCCAGCTCACCAAGTTCTGACACGATGAACACTGAAGCTTTCTTT. Translated, it gives CASSPSSDTMNTEAFF. V is TRBV18 and J is TRBJ1-1, with unresolved D. The germline V and J ends were trimmed by 2 bases and 0 bases, with 13 bases remaining between them. The CDR3 contains 16 residues. The germline CDR1 and CDR2 sequences are KGHSH and LQKENI.

The chain employs TRBV28 and TRBJ2-2; D is perhaps TRBD2 (6 bases). Germline-derived CDR1 and CDR2 are MDHEN and SYDVKM. The CDR3 consists of 15 residues. Trimming took off 6 bases at V and 7 bases at J, with 18 bases between the two ends. The CDR3, as DNA: TGTGCCAGCAGCCGGGACCCTGGGGAGGACGGGGAGCTGTTTTTT. This codes for CASSRDPGEDGELFF. Variable domain in full (rest from reference TRBV28 and TRBJ2-2): DVKVTQSSRYLVKRTGEKVFLECVQDMDHENMFWYRQDPGLGLRLIYFSYDVKMKEKGDIPEGYSVSREKKERFSLILESASTNQTSMYLCASSRDPGEDGELFFGEGSRLTVL.

CDR3 sequence (DNA): TGCAGCGTTGTTAGGGACAGGTACAATGAGCAGTTCTTC. Encoded protein: CSVVRDRYNEQFF. The chain is built from TRBV29-1 and TRBJ2-1, with 8 bases fitting TRBD1. The germline V gene has CDR1 SQVTM and CDR2 ANQGSEA. The CDR3 consists of 13 residues. Trimming took 4 bases from V and 4 from J; bases not matched to a gene: 3.

This chain uses TRBV15 with TRBJ2-7; 11 positions match TRBD1. Germline lookup yields CDR1 LNHNV and CDR2 YYDKDF (reference sequence). There are 15 residues in the CDR3. The junction had 4 bases not matched to a gene; V was cut back by 4 bases and J by 2 bases. CDR3 amino acids: CATSKGQGEPYEQYF. The CDR3 DNA is TGTGCCACCAGCAAGGGACAGGGGGAACCCTACGAGCAGTACTTC.

The chain uses TRBV28 and TRBJ2-4, with D unresolved. This CDR3 is 13 amino acids long. The V end lost 7 bases, the J end lost 2 bases, and 9 bases lay between the germline ends. In germline, CDR1 is MDHEN, CDR2 SYDVKM. The DNA for the CDR3 is TGTGCCAGCACCGATGGCCCCAAAAACATTCAGTACTTC. This gives the protein CASTDGPKNIQYF.

This chain links TRBV27 with TRBJ2-7; 7 bases agree with TRBD2. Trimming cost V 2 bases and J 4 bases; bases outside gene matches: 8. The CDR3 runs to 15 residues. The germline CDR1 and CDR2 sequences are MNHEY and SMNVEV (reference sequence). CDR3 coding DNA: TGTGCCAGCAGTTTAGGGGGAGGGCCCTTGTACGAGCAGTACTTC. Amino acid sequence: CASSLGGGPLYEQYF.

The chain carries TRBV24-1 and TRBJ2-5; TRBD2 is a possible D gene (6 bases). Looked up from germline, CDR1 is KGHDR and CDR2 is SFDVKD. CDR3 size: 16 residues. V was clipped by 4 bases and J by 0 bases, with 14 bases between them. CDR3 sequence reads: CATSERGRGYQETQYF. The CDR3 DNA reads TGTGCCACCAGTGAGAGGGGACGGGGGTACCAAGAGACCCAGTACTTC.

V is TRBV23-1 and J is TRBJ2-7; D is unclear. TRBV23-1 is sorted into the ORF group, with uncertain function. V was trimmed by 6 bases and J by 2 bases, leaving 17 bases between them. This CDR3 spans 15 amino acids. CDR3 DNA: TGCGCCAGCAGCCCACGACGGTTAGCAGCCTACGAGCAGTACGTC. It yields the protein CASSPRRLAAYEQYV.